Presented here are 21 T cell receptor beta chains from one specimen sequenced in a study of T-cell reconstitution after alpha-beta-depleted transplantation in children. Molecular barcoding with unique molecular identifiers was used for the TCRbeta library. One entry per CDR3 protein results from TCRdb running MiXCR on the PCR reads. This table holds approximately 200,000 distinct CDR3 sequences, 13% to 15% found once. The sequenced sample was PBMCs from the stem cell graft donor, obtained from the stem cell graft. Receptors originate from a human donor who donated a stem cell graft to a child with acute lymphoblastic leukemia.

This clonotype has a count of ten or more. This chain joins TRBV20-1 and TRBJ1-5; 7 bases fit TRBD1. V gave up 0 bases and J gave up 7 bases; unmatched junction bases: 9. Per germline, CDR1 DFQATT and CDR2 SNEGSKA (reference sequence). This CDR3 is 15 amino acids long. In nucleotides, the CDR3 is TGCAGTGCTAGAGATGTGGAGGGGGCGCGACAGCCCCAGCATTTT. Encoded protein: CSARDVEGARQPQHF.

This clonotype was observed at least ten times. The CDR3 here is CASSLGPGLAPDEQFF. The CDR3 DNA is TGCGCCAGCAGCTTGGGACCGGGACTAGCACCTGATGAGCAGTTCTTC. The chain carries TRBV5-1 and TRBJ2-1, with 9 bases identical to TRBD2. Germline V gene sequence: CDR1 SGHRS, CDR2 YFSETQ. Trimming at V came to 0 bases and at J to 8 bases, leaving 9 bases not matched to a gene. CDR3 size: 16 residues.

This clonotype was recorded many times. The chain carries TRBV7-9 and TRBJ1-5, with D possibly being TRBD1 (5 bases). CDR3 length: 13 amino acids. Trimming took 2 bases from V and 9 from J, leaving 11 bases between them. Germline V gene data show CDR1 as SEHNR and CDR2 as FQNEAQ (reference sequence). The CDR3 loop is CASSLSQAMPQHF. The CDR3 DNA is TGTGCCAGCAGCTTATCACAGGCTATGCCCCAGCATTTT.

This clonotype has more than one count but fewer than ten. This chain links TRBV12-3 or TRBV12-4 with TRBJ2-4; 8 nucleotides agree with TRBD1. Trimming cost V 7 bases and J 4 bases; bases outside gene matches: 6. The CDR3 consists of 14 residues. The CDR3 loop reads CASKGTGLKNIQYF. CDR3 coding DNA: TGTGCCAGCAAAGGGACAGGTCTGAAAAACATTCAGTACTTC.

This clonotype appeared a few times. V gene TRBV20-1 combines with J gene TRBJ2-1; a weak D match, TRBD1 (6 bases). The CDR3 consists of 15 residues. Germline CDR1 DFQATT, CDR2 SNEGSKA (reference sequence). V lost 3 bases, J lost 0 bases, and 12 bases lay in between. This chain's CDR3 is CSARGTGTSYNEQFF. The CDR3 nucleotides read TGCAGTGCTAGGGGAACAGGGACCTCCTACAATGAGCAGTTCTTC.

The chain links TRBV12-3 or TRBV12-4 to TRBJ2-3, with D possibly matching TRBD1 (6 bases). The V end lost 6 bases, the J end lost 1 base, and 14 bases lay between the germline ends. There are 15 residues in the CDR3. The CDR3 sequence: CASSPAGVGTDTQYF. CDR3 DNA: TGTGCCAGCAGCCCTGCAGGGGTCGGCACAGATACGCAGTATTTT.

This chain uses TRBV5-1 with TRBJ2-1, with 8 nucleotides matching TRBD2. V dropped 7 bases and J dropped 7; count of bases not matched to a gene: 13. CDR3 length: 15 amino acids. Germline V gene sequence: CDR1 SGHRS, CDR2 YFSETQ. CDR3 nucleotide sequence: TGCGCCAGCCGACCATCGGGGGGGCAAGCTAATGAGCAGTTCTTC. Its translation is CASRPSGGQANEQFF.

This clonotype turned up a few times. The V gene is TRBV11-2, the J gene TRBJ1-6, with D maybe TRBD1 (6 bases). From germline, CDR1 is SGHAT and CDR2 FQNNGV. Trimming removed 5 bases from V and 8 bases from J, with 22 bases in between. CDR3 length equals 17 residues. The CDR3 nucleotides are TGTGCCAGCAGCCCCCGGACAGCTAGTCGGTTTTATTCACCCCTCCACTTT. Translation gives CASSPRTASRFYSPLHF.

This clonotype was counted ten times or more. J is TRBJ1-5 and V is TRBV18; no definite D call. Germline lookup yields CDR1 KGHSH and CDR2 LQKENI. The CDR3 has 13 amino acids. Trimming cost V 5 bases and J 3 bases, with 8 bases left between them. Here the CDR3 reads CASSGQPNQPQHF. CDR3 sequence (DNA): TGTGCCAGCTCAGGCCAGCCCAATCAGCCCCAGCATTTT.

The V call is TRBV5-1, the J call TRBJ1-4, with 7 bases lining up with TRBD1. V shed 1 base, J shed 7 bases, and the junction held 7 bases outside the gene matches. The CDR3 is 15 residues long. CDR1 is SGHRS, CDR2 YFSETQ, per germline. In nucleotides, the CDR3 is TGCGCCAGCAGCTTGCATCGGGACAGTCGTGAAAAACTGTTTTTT. It is translated as CASSLHRDSREKLFF.

This clonotype showed up many times. The chain is built from TRBV6-2 or TRBV6-3 and TRBJ2-1, with D perhaps TRBD2 (6 bases). The CDR3 runs 13 residues. Between the trimmed V and J ends, which lost 5 bases and 5 bases, there was a span of 10 bases. Germline CDR1 and CDR2: MNHEY and SVGEGT. CDR3 sequence reads: CASSRDFDNEQFF. The CDR3 coding sequence is TGTGCCAGCAGTCGGGACTTCGACAATGAGCAGTTCTTC.

With respect to this clonotype: This CDR3 is missing its conserved last phenylalanine or tryptophan, likely due to a read error. The chain uses TRBV10-3 and TRBJ2-5, with TRBD2 matching 7 bases. In germline, CDR1 is ENHRY, CDR2 SYGVKD. CDR3 length equals 15 residues. After removal of 11 bases from V and 5 bases from J, the junction contained 17 bases not matched to a gene. CDR3 sequence (DNA): TGTGCCGTAGGACGTTCGCGAAGGGAGGGCGAGACCCAGTACTTG. This encodes CAVGRSRREGETQYL.

This clonotype was counted at least ten times. This sequence joins TRBV27 and TRBJ2-2; 9 nucleotides line up with TRBD2. The germline gives CDR1 MNHEY, CDR2 SMNVEV (reference sequence). The CDR3 runs 15 residues. V shed 3 bases and J 4 bases; nucleotides not matched to a gene: 3. The CDR3 nucleotides are TGTGCCAGCAGTTTCGAGCGGGAGGTCACCGGGGAGCTGTTTTTT. This gives the protein CASSFEREVTGELFF.

This clonotype was counted only a few times. The chain has TRBV7-9 and TRBJ2-7; TRBD2 is a possible D gene (5 bases). CDR1 and CDR2 (germline): SEHNR, FQNEAQ (reference sequence). Trimming shortened V by 0 bases and J by 5 bases, and 11 bases separated the two germline ends. The length of the CDR3 is 14 residues. The chain's CDR3 is CASSLADPGNEQYF. The CDR3 nucleotides read TGTGCCAGCAGCTTAGCGGACCCGGGGAACGAGCAGTACTTC.

At least ten counts were recorded for this clonotype. V and J are TRBV12-3 or TRBV12-4 and TRBJ2-6, with 8 bases lining up with TRBD1. The CDR3 contains 15 residues. V gave up 8 bases and J gave up 0 bases; unmatched junction bases: 3. DNA of the CDR3: TGTGCCAGCGGGACAGGACCCTCTGGGGCCAACGTCCTGACTTTC. Residues: CASGTGPSGANVLTF.

This clonotype occurred many times. V is TRBV5-1 and J is TRBJ2-7; D is perhaps TRBD2 (6 bases). The CDR3 length is 14 residues. Germline V CDR1 and CDR2: SGHRS, YFSETQ. The ends were cut back, 2 bases at V and 6 bases at J, with 15 bases in the middle. The DNA for the CDR3 is TGCGCCAGCAGCTTCGACGGGAGAAGTAGCGAGCAGTACTTC. It translates to CASSFDGRSSEQYF. The full variable domain, with the rest looked up from reference TRBV5-1 and TRBJ2-7, is KAGVTQTPRYLIKTRGQQVTLSCSPISGHRSVSWYQQTPGQGLQFLFEYFSETQRNKGNFPGRFSGRQFSNSRSEMNVSTLELGDSALYLCASSFDGRSSEQYFGPGTRLTVT.

This clonotype was detected ten times or more. The chain carries TRBV7-6 and TRBJ1-1; possibly TRBD1 for D (6 bases). CDR1 and CDR2 from the germline V gene are SGHVS and FNYEAQ. The CDR3 runs to 14 residues. V lost 4 bases and J 8 bases, leaving 17 bases between the germline ends. This chain's CDR3 is CASSSQYRAAEAFF. In DNA, the CDR3 is TGTGCCAGCAGCTCCCAGTACAGGGCCGCCGAAGCTTTCTTT.

A note on this clonotype: A single base separates this from a much larger clone, so it may be a read error. The chain couples TRBV25-1 to TRBJ2-1, with TRBD2 matching 7 bases. The trim removed 1 base at V and 6 bases at J, leaving 9 bases unmatched. The CDR3 covers 16 residues. Germline values: CDR1 MGHDK, CDR2 SYGVNS. The CDR3: CASSELGGSAFNEQFF. CDR3 DNA: TGTGCCAGCAGTGAATTAGGCGGGAGCGCATTCAATGAGCAGTTCTTC.

In its sample, this clonotype was seen many times. This chain connects TRBV18 to TRBJ2-7; 7 nucleotides align to TRBD2. V trimming: 0 bases; J trimming: 5 bases; junction bases outside the gene matches: 7. The CDR3 has 15 residues. Germline V gives CDR1 KGHSH, CDR2 LQKENI. CDR3 bases: TGTGCCAGCTCACCACCGCTTCGCGGGAGTAACGAGCAGTACTTC. Protein sequence: CASSPPLRGSNEQYF. The full variable domain, its missing parts supplied by reference TRBV18 and TRBJ2-7, is NAGVMQNPRHLVRRRGQEARLRCSPMKGHSHVYWYRQLPEEGLKFMVYLQKENIIDESGMPKERFSAEFPKEGPSILRIQQVVRGDSAAYFCASSPPLRGSNEQYFGPGTRLTVT.

Concerning this clonotype: A much larger clone sits a single nucleotide away, making a read error possible. The chain is built from TRBV29-1 and TRBJ2-3; 8 bases line up with TRBD2. Germline values: CDR1 SQVTM, CDR2 ANQGSEA. The CDR3 contains 14 residues. The CDR3 region has the DNA TGCAGCGACGCCGGGACTAGTGTTGAAGATGCGCAGTATTTT. Translating gives CSDAGTSVEDAQYF.

This clonotype was recorded at least ten times. The rearrangement joins TRBV5-1 to TRBJ2-3; no reliable D call. The germline V gene has CDR1 SGHRS and CDR2 YFSETQ. V was cut by 4 bases and J by 1 base, with 4 bases left in between. The CDR3 sequence is 12 residues long. This CDR3 is CASSIRTDTQYF. DNA of the CDR3: TGCGCCAGCAGCATCCGCACAGATACGCAGTATTTT.